This TCR beta chain was documented in a study of early T cells in non-severe SARS-CoV-2 infection listed by TCRdb under 2021. Describing the broader study: Because TCR sequencing relied on bulk RNA taken from unsorted whole blood, pairing of alpha and beta chains was not possible.

The method behind the library was 5' RACE. Sequencing used a NextSeq 500. To correct for sequencing error and PCR bias, the TCR library protocol tagged individual cDNA molecules with unique molecular identifiers. TCR alpha and beta chains were both sequenced, and the abundances of alpha and beta sequences in each sample were closely correlated with each other. In the original analysis: Decombinator V4 was used to annotate the V gene, J gene and CDR3 of the TCR sequences. TCRs were defined as expanded if a significant change between any two time points was detected under a Poisson model with p below 0.0001. TCR abundances were normalised to the total number of TCRs sequenced per sample and were expressed as counts per million. TRAV1-2 paired with TRAJ12, TRAJ20 or TRAJ33 defined MAIT TCRs, while TRAV10 paired with TRAJ18 defined iNKT TCRs. VDJdb, accessed 1 November 2021, was searched for CMV, EBV and SARS-CoV-2 annotated TCRs, with TCRs annotated for multiple antigens excluded. TCRdb itself trimmed the public reads at Q25 with fastp, ran MiXCR and retained productive beta chains. Rows are unified per CDR3 protein, each entry keeping the most common DNA and genes. What appears here as the V and J calls and clone size reflects TCRdb's work, not the paper's. This sample holds around 55,000 distinct CDR3 sequences; approximately 12% were observed only once. Clones ranked in the top ten supply 1.1% to 1.5% of the sample.

The CDR3 runs 16 residues from the cysteine to the phenylalanine. The sequence is cut down to CDR3 DNA, 48 bases in frame from base 1. Cut back by 6 bases and 0 bases, the V and J ends lie 18 bases apart. The germline V gene (reference sequence) yields WNHNN for CDR1 and SYGVQD for CDR2. This clonotype was seen more than once but under ten times. No antigen is known for it. No much larger clone exists at a distance of one base, and base qualities are not known. A case-control design nested within a healthcare worker cohort in London, UK, was used, with weekly nasopharyngeal swab PCR tests and blood sampling performed. Healthcare workers were enrolled in the week of the UK lockdown, from 23 to 31 March 2020, and were followed every week for up to roughly 15 weeks. Beyond this particular receptor, the publication reports: VDJdb matching was skewed toward anti-spike CD8 responses and likely underestimated virus-specific expansions, missing private and CD4 specificities.

In this chain, TRBV10-1 is recombined with TRBJ2-7; a tentative D match to TRBD2 spans 7 bases. The clonotype was recovered from an adult who was a healthcare worker with PCR-confirmed SARS-CoV-2 infection or an uninfected control (not recorded which). The sequenced sample was whole blood. The sequenced DNA is TGCGCCAGCAGCGAGGTACGGGGGGCCTCCTCCTACGAGCAGTACTTC. Translated, it reads CASSEVRGASSYEQYF.